This T cell receptor beta chain was recorded in a study of lymphopenia after photon versus proton radiotherapy. Overall study results and limits: Relative stability marked proton patients; photon patients lost diversity and naive cells. Only patients who died were analyzed for survival; proton advantage is unproven.

Clones were read by immunoSEQ multiplex PCR, and TCRdb kept only the in-frame ones, dropping some. The repertoire has roughly 5,100 clones, around 89% of them found once; the top ten carry less than 20%. Germline V gene sequence: CDR1 KGHSH, CDR2 LQKENI. V lost 4 bases to trimming and J lost 4 bases, with 11 bases between them. The length of the CDR3 is 14 residues. To note about this clone: Its matching antigen is unknown.

The sequenced sample was peripheral blood, obtained from a patient treated with photon-based radiotherapy. The chain recombines TRBV18 with TRBJ1-3; D is uncertain. This TCR came from a man younger than 45 with gastric cancer. The CDR3 DNA reads as TGTGCCAGCTCACTTGGCGGGGTCGGAAACACCATATATTTT. Protein: CASSLGGVGNTIYF.